What follows are 19 T cell receptor beta chains derived from one specimen sequenced in a study of CD8+ T cells in alopecia areata. Treatment described: oral pan-JAK inhibitor, 5-10 mg twice daily. Sequencing used cDNA as its template, made by extracting RNA and reverse transcribing it. Libraries were prepared by immunoSEQ multiplex PCR; TCRdb keeps only in-frame clonotypes and omits some of them. Of over 150,000 clones listed, 58% are singletons. The sample was CD4+ T cells sorted from blood, taken at week 24, from a patient treated with tofacitinib. The receptors were sampled from a human donor with alopecia areata.

This chain links TRBV6-6 with TRBJ1-2, with no clear D. Germline V CDR1 and CDR2: MNHNY, SVGAGI (reference sequence). The CDR3 contains 15 residues. Trimming removed 5 bases from V and 0 bases from J, with 13 bases in between. The CDR3 sequence: CASSGHGRSNYGYTF. The CDR3 DNA reads as TGTGCCAGCAGTGGCCATGGCAGGTCTAACTATGGCTACACCTTC.

In its sample, this clone was seen a few times. This chain connects TRBV28 to TRBJ2-1; 12 bases agree with TRBD2. This CDR3 has 19 residues. With 6 bases clipped from V and 5 bases from J, the junction kept 17 bases outside the gene matches. Germline CDR1 and CDR2: MDHEN and SYDVKM. The DNA of the CDR3 is TGTGCCAGCAGGACCGCGGGGCTAGCGGGAGGGCCGGCCGACAATGAGCAGTTCTTC. It translates to CASRTAGLAGGPADNEQFF.

The chain carries TRBV7-6 and TRBJ2-5; 12 nucleotides agree with TRBD1. The V gene end was trimmed by 3 bases and the J gene end by 3 bases; junction bases not matched to a gene: 8. This CDR3 has 17 amino acids. Germline-derived CDR1 and CDR2 are SGHVS and FNYEAQ. For the CDR3, the DNA is TGTGCCAGCAGCTTTGATAGGGACAGGGGGCGCAAAGAGACCCAGTACTTC. Translating it yields CASSFDRDRGRKETQYF.

This chain uses TRBV30 with TRBJ1-1; the D gene is possibly TRBD1 (5 bases). The CDR3 loop spans 15 amino acids. The V end lost 3 bases, the J end lost 0 bases, and 14 bases lay between the germline ends. Germline V gene lookup returns CDR1 GTSNPN and CDR2 SVGIG (reference sequence). The CDR3 bases are TGTGCCTGGAGCACCGGAGGGGCAATGAACACTGAAGCTTTCTTT. This encodes CAWSTGGAMNTEAFF.

This chain links TRBV5-1 with TRBJ2-1, with a possible D match to TRBD1 (7 bases). The CDR3 is 17 amino acids. Germline lookup yields CDR1 SGHRS and CDR2 YFSETQ. V lost 2 bases and J lost 10, with 25 bases in between. In DNA, the CDR3 is TGCGCCAGCAGCTTCTGGGGGGCCCGGGACAGCCCTTACGAGCAGTTCTTC. This sequence encodes CASSFWGARDSPYEQFF.

Only a few counts were recorded for this clone. This rearrangement joins TRBV7-9 to TRBJ2-7, with D maybe TRBD2 (5 bases). Trimming removed 1 base at V and 6 bases at J, with 13 bases between. The CDR3 covers 14 residues. CDR1 SEHNR and CDR2 FQNEAQ come from the germline V gene (reference sequence). CDR3 in amino acids: CASSLGATAGEQYF. The CDR3 nucleotides read TGTGCCAGCAGCTTAGGGGCGACTGCGGGCGAGCAGTACTTC. The variable domain in full, with the rest retrieved from reference TRBV7-9 and TRBJ2-7, is DTGVSQNPRHKITKRGQNVTFRCDPISEHNRLYWYRQTLGQGPEFLTYFQNEAQLEKSRLLSDRFSAERPKGSFSTLEIQRTEQGDSAMYLCASSLGATAGEQYFGPGTRLTVT.

The rearrangement links TRBV6-1 to TRBJ1-6, with D hard to call. The CDR3 is 15 amino acids. Deletions cut 4 bases from V and 7 bases from J, with 14 bases between. The germline gives CDR1 MNHNS, CDR2 SASEGT. CDR3 sequence: CASSAWSAPNSPLHF. The CDR3 bases are TGTGCCAGCAGTGCCTGGTCGGCACCGAATTCACCCCTCCACTTT.

This clone was recorded once. The chain uses TRBV10-3 and TRBJ1-1; D is unresolved. Trimming took 0 bases from V and 5 from J, leaving 10 bases between them. There are 14 residues in the CDR3. Germline V gives CDR1 ENHRY, CDR2 SYGVKD. CDR3 coding DNA: TGTGCCATCAGTGAGTCCGCAGGAGTAACTGAAGCTTTCTTT. Its translation is CAISESAGVTEAFF.

The CDR3 region has the DNA TGTGCCAGCAGCTCAGGTAGCGGGGGGGCCACAGATACGCAGTATTTT. Protein product: CASSSGSGGATDTQYF. This chain uses TRBV7-3 with TRBJ2-3, with 11 bases lining up with TRBD2. The CDR3 is 16 residues long. Germline assignment: CDR1 SGHTA and CDR2 FQGTGA. The ends lost 4 bases at V and 2 bases at J; junction bases unmatched: 5.

This chain connects TRBV29-1 to TRBJ2-4, with a tentative D call TRBD2 (6 bases). Germline-derived CDR1 and CDR2 are SQVTM and ANQGSEA. This CDR3 region has 14 residues. V lost 4 bases and J lost 2, with 12 bases in between. The CDR3 sequence: CSVVQRATKNIQYF. The CDR3 DNA is TGCAGCGTTGTCCAGCGGGCGACCAAAAACATTCAGTACTTC.

The chain combines TRBV30 with TRBJ2-7; D unclear. Trimming cost V 1 base and J 0 bases, with 4 bases left between them. The length of the CDR3 is 12 residues. Germline V gene data show CDR1 as GTSNPN and CDR2 as SVGIG (reference sequence). Here the CDR3 DNA reads TGTGCCTGGAGTGGCACCTCCTACGAGCAGTACTTC. Amino acid sequence: CAWSGTSYEQYF.

The chain carries TRBV19 and TRBJ2-1, with 8 positions matching TRBD2. CDR1 LNHDA and CDR2 SQIVND come from the germline V gene (reference sequence). The CDR3 is 14 amino acids. The ends lost 9 bases at V and 8 bases at J; junction bases unmatched: 12. CDR3 region: CASKRGLDRHEQFF. CDR3 sequence (DNA): TGTGCCAGCAAAAGGGGACTAGATAGGCATGAGCAGTTCTTC. Supplemented by reference TRBV19 and TRBJ2-1, the full variable domain reads DGGITQSPKYLFRKEGQNVTLSCEQNLNHDAMYWYRQDPGQGLRLIYYSQIVNDFQKGDIAEGYSVSREKKESFPLTVTSAQKNPTAFYLCASKRGLDRHEQFFGPGTRLTVL.

This clone has more than one count but fewer than ten. V is TRBV5-4 and J is TRBJ1-2; the D gene is possibly TRBD1 (5 bases). The CDR3 has 15 residues. Germline V gene data show CDR1 as SGHNT and CDR2 as YYREEE (reference sequence). V lost 4 bases, J lost 7 bases, and 20 bases lay in between. The CDR3 DNA reads as TGTGCCAGCAGCCCTGGGGGGGAACCGGCGGCTGGCTACACCTTC. Translating gives CASSPGGEPAAGYTF. The full variable domain, its missing parts supplied by reference TRBV5-4 and TRBJ1-2, is ETGVTQSPTHLIKTRGQQVTLRCSSQSGHNTVSWYQQALGQGPQFIFQYYREEENGRGNFPPRFSGLQFPNYSSELNVNALELDDSALYLCASSPGGEPAAGYTFGSGTRLTVV.

The chain is built from TRBV9 and TRBJ2-1; D unresolved. V lost 1 base and J lost 1, with 6 bases in between. Germline V CDR1 and CDR2: SGDLS, YYNGEE. The CDR3 sequence is 14 residues long. The CDR3, as DNA: TGTGCCAGCAGCGTAAGTGGGTCCTACAATGAGCAGTTCTTC. This encodes CASSVSGSYNEQFF.

As for this clone: In the same sample, other DNA sequences code for this CDR3. This chain connects TRBV5-1 to TRBJ1-5, with D possibly matching TRBD1 (5 bases). The V gene lost 4 bases and the J gene lost 3 bases, with 8 bases spanning the gap. Germline-derived CDR1 and CDR2 are SGHRS and YFSETQ. This CDR3 has 13 amino acids. CDR3 nucleotides: TGCGCCAGCAGCCCGGGGCCCAATCAGCCCCAGCATTTT. It yields the protein CASSPGPNQPQHF.

The chain recombines TRBV7-2 with TRBJ2-7; TRBD2 aligns across 8 bases. Per germline, CDR1 SGHTA and CDR2 FQGNSA. CDR3 size: 14 residues. The V and J ends lost 5 bases and 6 bases, in that order; junction bases with no gene match: 9. This CDR3 reads CASSGAGVLREQYF. DNA of the CDR3: TGTGCCAGCAGCGGAGCGGGAGTGCTACGCGAGCAGTACTTC.

The chain recombines TRBV7-9 with TRBJ1-2; 7 bases are shared with TRBD1. This CDR3 spans 15 amino acids. CDR1 is SEHNR and CDR2 is FQNEAQ in the germline V gene (reference sequence). J lost 3 bases, V lost 5 bases, and 9 bases had no gene match. CDR3 region: CASSRGQATDYGYTF. The DNA of the CDR3 is TGTGCCAGCAGCCGCGGACAGGCCACCGACTATGGCTACACCTTC.

V gene TRBV4-3 combines with J gene TRBJ1-1; D unresolved. This CDR3 comprises 13 residues. The germline CDR1 and CDR2 sequences are LGHNA and YSLEER. Trimming pared 0 bases from V and 2 bases from J, leaving 4 bases between. CDR3 nucleotide sequence: TGCGCCAGCAGCCAAGAATTAAACACTGAAGCTTTCTTT. This codes for CASSQELNTEAFF.

The chain is built from TRBV7-9 and TRBJ2-1; the match to TRBD2 covers 9 bases. V lost 1 base, J lost 2 bases, and 0 bases stayed unmatched. The CDR3 extends over 15 amino acids. Germline V gene data show CDR1 as SEHNR and CDR2 as FQNEAQ (reference sequence). CDR3 residues: CASSLGGGAYNEQFF. DNA of the CDR3: TGTGCCAGCAGCTTAGGCGGGGGGGCCTACAATGAGCAGTTCTTC. Full variable domain (remainder filled in from reference TRBV7-9 and TRBJ2-1): DTGVSQNPRHKITKRGQNVTFRCDPISEHNRLYWYRQTLGQGPEFLTYFQNEAQLEKSRLLSDRFSAERPKGSFSTLEIQRTEQGDSAMYLCASSLGGGAYNEQFFGPGTRLTVL.